Listed below are T cell receptor beta chains from one sample, sequenced in a study of blood T cell repertoires in COVID-19. The protocol was immunoSEQ multiplex PCR, while the TCRdb copy is restricted to in-frame clones and leaves out a portion. The sample lists about 300,000 clones; around 90% were seen once. The sequencing sample was made of peripheral blood. These receptors all stem from a man aged 65-85 years with acute or convalescent COVID-19. CDR3s include the opening cysteine and the closing phenylalanine or tryptophan. D genes are given only for firm matches. Not every row has a clone size; where given, it reads once, few, many or a size class.

>-|-|TRBV7-9|TRBJ1-4
TGTGCCAGCAGCTTTGCGGGGTCGGTTGGTACTAATGAAAAACTGTTTTTT
CASSFAGSVGTNEKLFF
>-|-|TRBV12-3/TRBV12-4|TRBJ2-7
TGTGCCAGCAGTGACTACTACGAGCAGTACTTC
CASSDYYEQYF
>-|-|TRBV2|TRBJ1-5
TGTGCCAGCAGTGACAGAATTAGCAATCAGCCCCAGCATTTT
CASSDRISNQPQHF
>few|-|TRBV19|TRBJ2-5
TGTGCCAGTAGTATCCGAGGGACTGCTCAAGAGACCCAGTACTTC
CASSIRGTAQETQYF
>-|-|TRBV7-2|TRBJ2-3
TGTGCCAGCAGCGCCCCGGGCCCGGGGTACACAGATACGCAGTATTTT
CASSAPGPGYTDTQYF
>once|TRBD2|TRBV12-5|TRBJ2-1
TGTGCTAGTGGTTTTGGCTCTAGCGGGGGGAACAATGAGCAGTTCTTC
CASGFGSSGGNNEQFF
>-|-|TRBV30|TRBJ1-3
TGTGCCTGGGGGACTGTGGGAAACACCATATATTTT
CAWGTVGNTIYF
>-|TRBD1|TRBV6-5|TRBJ2-7
TGTGCCAGCAGTCTCTGGGGACAGGGAAGCTACGAGCAGTACTTC
CASSLWGQGSYEQYF
>-|-|TRBV5-1|TRBJ2-5
TGCGCCAGCAGCCCGTCCGGTGCGTGGGAGACCCAGTACTTC
CASSPSGAWETQYF
>-|-|TRBV21-1|TRBJ2-5
TGTGCCAGCAGCAAAAGGACTAGCGGGAGGAGAAAAAAGCTCCAAGAGACCCAGTACTTC
CASSKRTSGRRKKLQETQYF
>-|-|TRBV7-2|TRBJ2-5
TGTGCCAGCAGCTTAGGGGGCGCACAAGAGACCCAGTACTTC
CASSLGGAQETQYF
>-|-|TRBV6-5|TRBJ1-2
TGTGCCAGCAGTTACGATGGGGGGGCTGGCTATGGCTACACCTTC
CASSYDGGAGYGYTF
>-|-|TRBV20-1|TRBJ1-3
TGCAGTGCTAGTATGCACGGCTCTGGAAACACCATATATTTT
CSASMHGSGNTIYF
>few|-|TRBV7-2|TRBJ2-7
TGTGCCAGCAGCTTGACAGGGCGGGGACCCTACGAGCAGTACTTC
CASSLTGRGPYEQYF
>-|-|TRBV19|TRBJ2-1
TGTGCCAGTAGCGCACTAGCTCAAGGTTACAATGAGCAGTTCTTC
CASSALAQGYNEQFF
>-|-|TRBV5-1|TRBJ2-5
TGCGCCAGCAGGCGAGGGTCTGGGGAGGAGACCCAGTACTTC
CASRRGSGEETQYF
>once|-|TRBV7-6|TRBJ1-6
TGTGCCAGCAGCTTAGACTCAGGAAGCTCCTATAATTCACCCCTCCACTTT
CASSLDSGSSYNSPLHF
>-|-|TRBV29-1|TRBJ2-5
TGCAGCGTTGTCAGGGGAGTTTCAGAGACCCAGTACTTC
CSVVRGVSETQYF
>once|-|TRBV5-1|TRBJ1-3
TGCGCCAGCAGCTTCGAAGTACAGGGCACTGGAAACACCATATATTTT
CASSFEVQGTGNTIYF
>-|-|TRBV6-5|TRBJ2-7
TGTGCCAGCAGACCACTCGGGGGACGGTCTTACGAGCAGTACTTC
CASRPLGGRSYEQYF